The 4 T cell receptor beta chains reported below all come from one sample, sequenced in a study of T cell changes during pregnancy in multiple sclerosis. Sequencing was performed with immunoSEQ multiplex PCR; in TCRdb, only in-frame clones are kept and a portion is missing. The table lists approximately 43,000 clones, around 93% of them singletons. The sequences come from CD8+ T cells from peripheral blood mononuclear cells, collected in the third trimester of pregnancy. Receptors originate from a female donor with multiple sclerosis, enrolled in a pregnancy study.

In its sample, this clone was seen once. J is TRBJ2-1 and V is TRBV27, with 9 bases lining up with TRBD2. The CDR3 loop spans 14 amino acids. CDR1 and CDR2 from the germline V gene are MNHEY and SMNVEV (reference sequence). Losses at the gene ends were 7 bases for V and 2 bases for J; bases not matched to a gene: 3. The CDR3 nucleotides read TGTGCCAGCACGGGCGGGGGGGCCTACAATGAGCAGTTCTTC. Translation: CASTGGGAYNEQFF.

This chain uses TRBV7-6 with TRBJ2-7; 8 bases are shared with TRBD2. CDR3 length equals 14 residues. V gave up 2 bases and J gave up 1 base; unmatched junction bases: 1. Germline V gene sequence: CDR1 SGHVS, CDR2 FNYEAQ. CDR3 bases: TGTGCCAGCAGCTTAACTAGCGGTTCCTACGAGCAGTACTTC. As protein: CASSLTSGSYEQYF.

This clone was counted once. The chain employs TRBV7-6 and TRBJ2-7; maybe TRBD1 (5 bases). CDR3 size: 13 residues. CDR1 is SGHVS, CDR2 FNYEAQ, per germline. Trimming took off 5 bases at V and 5 bases at J, with 13 bases between the two ends. CDR3 residues: CASSPNGANEQYF. DNA of the CDR3: TGTGCCAGCAGCCCAAATGGGGCCAACGAGCAGTACTTC. The full variable domain, completed using reference TRBV7-6 and TRBJ2-7, is GAGVSQSPRYKVTKRGQDVALRCDPISGHVSLYWYRQALGQGPEFLTYFNYEAQQDKSGLPNDRFSAERPEGSISTLTIQRTEQRDSAMYRCASSPNGANEQYFGPGTRLTVT.

The rearrangement links TRBV2 to TRBJ2-4; 9 nucleotides agree with TRBD1. V lost 7 bases to trimming and J lost 3 bases; unmatched junction nucleotides: 4. Germline V gene data show CDR1 as SNHLY and CDR2 as FYNNEI. The CDR3 is made up of 14 amino acids. CDR3 coding DNA: TGTGCCAGCACTACAGGGGGCGTCAAAAACATTCAGTACTTC. Protein sequence: CASTTGGVKNIQYF.